Below, 27 T cell receptor beta chains from the same sample are listed, as sequenced in a study of cytomegalovirus exposure and HLA in healthy donors. 13 Jbeta primers and 60 Vbeta primers were used for the PCR. Clones were sequenced by immunoSEQ multiplex PCR, and TCRdb holds only the in-frame ones, with some missing. The table shows some 190,000 clones, with approximately 83% occurring only once. Sequenced input: PBMCs. The receptors here all came from a boy younger than 10 in good health and CMV-seronegative.

This clone occurred a few times. This chain uses TRBV2 with TRBJ2-3, with 9 bases fitting TRBD2. This CDR3 spans 14 amino acids. With V trimmed by 8 bases and J by 13 bases, 16 bases remained unmatched. Germline CDR1 reads SNHLY; CDR2 reads FYNNEI. CDR3 in amino acids: CASSPRAGGHLEYF. CDR3 DNA sequence: TGTGCCAGCTCGCCGCGGGCGGGAGGGCATTTAGAGTATTTT. Full variable domain (rest looked up from reference TRBV2 and TRBJ2-3): EPEVTQTPSHQVTQMGQEVILRCVPISNHLYFYWYRQILGQKVEFLVSFYNNEISEKSEIFDDQFSVERPDGSNFTLKIRSTKLEDSAMYFCASSPRAGGHLEYFGPGTRLTVL.

The chain couples TRBV9 to TRBJ2-1, with D possibly being TRBD2 (6 bases). This CDR3 is 14 amino acids long. V was pared by 5 bases and J by 3 bases, with 12 bases between. Germline CDR1 is SGDLS and CDR2 is YYNGEE. The DNA of the CDR3 is TGTGCCAGCAGTCAAGGGGACTTCTACAATGAGCAGTTCTTC. Translated: CASSQGDFYNEQFF. The whole variable domain, remainder taken from reference TRBV9 and TRBJ2-1, is DSGVTQTPKHLITATGQRVTLRCSPRSGDLSVYWYQQSLDQGLQFLIQYYNGEERAKGNILERFSAQQFPDLHSELNLSSLELGDSALYFCASSQGDFYNEQFFGPGTRLTVL.

This chain links TRBV7-2 with TRBJ2-4; D might be TRBD1 (7 bases). V lost 0 bases and J lost 7, with 13 bases in between. The CDR3 has 15 amino acids. Germline V gives CDR1 SGHTA, CDR2 FQGNSA. The CDR3 sequence: CASSLAKQGRNIQYF. The CDR3 nucleotides are TGTGCCAGCAGCTTAGCCAAACAGGGGAGGAACATTCAGTACTTC.

Only a few counts were recorded for this clone. This rearrangement joins TRBV5-4 to TRBJ2-7; a weak D match, TRBD2 (6 bases). Germline loops: CDR1 SGHNT, CDR2 YYREEE (reference sequence). Trimming took off 4 bases at V and 5 bases at J, with 10 bases between the two ends. This CDR3 is 12 amino acids long. The CDR3 region is CASSPREDEQYV. The DNA of the CDR3 is TGTGCCAGCAGCCCTAGGGAGGACGAGCAGTACGTC.

The chain employs TRBV2 and TRBJ2-5; 14 bases agree with TRBD2. The germline CDR1 and CDR2 sequences are SNHLY and FYNNEI. After removal of 8 bases from V and 5 bases from J, the junction contained 19 bases not matched to a gene. The CDR3 runs to 19 residues. CDR3 amino acids: CASGHRPGTSGRLGETQYF. CDR3 nucleotides: TGTGCCAGCGGGCATCGTCCAGGGACTAGCGGGAGATTAGGGGAGACCCAGTACTTC.

A word on this clone: Other nucleotide sequences in the sample specify the same CDR3. The J gene is TRBJ2-1, the V gene TRBV9, with 8 bases lining up with TRBD2. The CDR3 is 15 residues long. V lost 0 bases and J lost 4; bases outside the gene matches: 3. The germline V gene has CDR1 SGDLS and CDR2 YYNGEE. The CDR3 spells CASSVAAGAYNEQFF. The CDR3 DNA reads TGTGCCAGCAGCGTAGCAGCGGGGGCTTACAATGAGCAGTTCTTC.

The V and J genes are TRBV6-5 and TRBJ2-5; 7 bases agree with TRBD2. The length of the CDR3 is 15 residues. From germline, CDR1 is MNHEY and CDR2 SVGAGI. V shed 5 bases, J shed 4 bases, and the junction held 10 bases outside the gene matches. CDR3 sequence: CASSPRGDSGETQYF. The DNA of the CDR3 is TGTGCCAGCAGTCCTCGGGGGGATAGTGGAGAGACCCAGTACTTC.

A single count supports this clone. The gene calls are TRBV4-3 and TRBJ2-4; D unresolved. V was trimmed by 0 bases and J by 0 bases, leaving 9 bases between them. CDR3 length equals 16 residues. Germline-derived CDR1 and CDR2 are LGHNA and YSLEER. CDR3: CASSQDGVLAKNIQYF. CDR3 coding DNA: TGCGCCAGCAGCCAAGATGGAGTACTAGCCAAAAACATTCAGTACTTC.

This chain connects TRBV29-1 to TRBJ2-3; D is unclear. Trimming took off 5 bases at V and 1 base at J, with 13 bases between the two ends. CDR1 is SQVTM, CDR2 ANQGSEA, per germline. This CDR3 spans 14 amino acids. CDR3 residues: CSVHLAVRTDTQYF. CDR3 coding DNA: TGCAGCGTTCATCTGGCGGTACGCACAGATACGCAGTATTTT.

CDR3 in amino acids: CASSSARGQASSYNEQFF. The CDR3 nucleotides are TGTGCCAGCAGCTCGGCGAGAGGACAGGCAAGCTCCTACAATGAGCAGTTCTTC. V is TRBV11-2 and J is TRBJ2-1; the match to TRBD1 covers 7 bases. The CDR3 consists of 18 residues. The V and J ends lost 4 bases and 0 bases, in that order; junction bases with no gene match: 12. CDR1 and CDR2 (germline): SGHAT, FQNNGV.

This clone came up a few times. The V gene is TRBV7-2, the J gene TRBJ1-2, with D unclear. From germline, CDR1 is SGHTA and CDR2 FQGNSA. The CDR3 runs 13 residues. The germline V and J ends were trimmed by 6 bases and 4 bases, with 12 bases remaining between them. The CDR3: CASRGIGAYGYTF. In nucleotides, the CDR3 is TGTGCCAGCAGGGGCATAGGTGCCTATGGCTACACCTTC.

This clone was counted a single time. The chain couples TRBV15 to TRBJ1-1; 7 bases fit TRBD1. J lost 4 bases, V lost 5 bases, and 4 bases had no gene match. The CDR3 runs 13 residues. The germline gives CDR1 LNHNV, CDR2 YYDKDF (reference sequence). The CDR3: CATSPDRATEAFF. CDR3 DNA: TGTGCCACCAGCCCTGACAGGGCCACTGAAGCTTTCTTT.

This clone showed up just a few times. V gene TRBV4-1 combines with J gene TRBJ2-2; TRBD1 aligns across 9 bases. The germline CDR1 and CDR2 sequences are MGHRA and YSYEKL. This CDR3 is 16 amino acids long. Trimming removed 5 bases from V and 4 bases from J; junction bases left unmatched: 8. Written as DNA, the CDR3 is TGCGCCAGCAGCTCACACAGGGGGCGTATCACCGGGGAGCTGTTTTTT. It yields the protein CASSSHRGRITGELFF.

This sequence joins TRBV6-6 and TRBJ2-7, with D hard to call. With 5 bases removed from V and 4 bases from J, the gap between germline ends came to 12 bases. The CDR3 is 13 amino acids. Germline CDR1 and CDR2: MNHNY and SVGAGI (reference sequence). CDR3 sequence: CASSSNGVYEQYV. CDR3 sequence (DNA): TGTGCCAGCAGTAGCAACGGAGTATACGAGCAGTACGTC.

The rearrangement uses TRBV30 and TRBJ1-1, with TRBD1 identical over 8 bases. Per the germline V gene, CDR1 is GTSNPN and CDR2 is SVGIG (reference sequence). The CDR3 extends over 16 amino acids. With 3 bases clipped from V and 0 bases from J, the junction kept 9 bases outside the gene matches. DNA of the CDR3: TGTGCCTGGAGAGGCAGACAGGGGTATATGAACACTGAAGCTTTCTTT. Translation gives CAWRGRQGYMNTEAFF.

This clone showed up just a few times. The genes are TRBV28 and TRBJ2-1, with D maybe TRBD2 (5 bases). V gave up 10 bases and J gave up 9 bases, with 25 bases separating them. The germline V gene has CDR1 MDHEN and CDR2 SYDVKM. This CDR3 contains 15 residues. For the CDR3, the DNA is TGTGCCACAAAACCTTCGGGGATTGGCCCGGCTGAGCAGTTCTTC. It encodes CATKPSGIGPAEQFF. Complete variable domain (other parts from reference TRBV28 and TRBJ2-1): DVKVTQSSRYLVKRTGEKVFLECVQDMDHENMFWYRQDPGLGLRLIYFSYDVKMKEKGDIPEGYSVSREKKERFSLILESASTNQTSMYLCATKPSGIGPAEQFFGPGTRLTVL.

This rearrangement joins TRBV5-4 to TRBJ2-6; D gene uncertain. Germline V CDR1 and CDR2: SGHNT, YYREEE (reference sequence). With 4 bases removed from V and 0 bases from J, the gap between germline ends came to 5 bases. CDR3 length: 14 amino acids. CDR3 in DNA: TGTGCCAGCAGCCTTTACTCTGGGGCCAACGTCCTGACTTTC. This gives the protein CASSLYSGANVLTF.

This clone occurred once. The chain recombines TRBV7-2 with TRBJ1-2; TRBD1 is a possible D gene (6 bases). CDR1 and CDR2 (germline): SGHTA, FQGNSA. The germline V and J ends were trimmed by 4 bases and 8 bases, with 11 bases remaining between them. The CDR3 is 12 amino acids. CDR3 residues: CASSWTEGGYTF. The DNA of the CDR3 is TGTGCCAGCAGCTGGACAGAGGGGGGCTACACCTTC.

The chain carries TRBV5-6 and TRBJ1-2, with a tentative D call TRBD1 (6 bases). The V end lost 0 bases, the J end lost 0 bases, and 6 bases lay between the germline ends. CDR3 size: 14 residues. Germline assignment: CDR1 SGHDT and CDR2 YYEEEE. CDR3 region: CASSLGTANYGYTF. DNA for the CDR3: TGTGCCAGCAGCTTGGGGACAGCTAACTATGGCTACACCTTC.

This clone was recorded only once. The chain couples TRBV4-3 to TRBJ1-2; no clear D gene. The V gene's germline CDR1 is LGHNA and CDR2 YSLEER. CDR3 length: 12 residues. V dropped 1 base and J dropped 8 bases, with 8 bases sitting between them. CDR3 DNA sequence: TGCGCCAGCAGCCAAGGAGCGGGGGGCTACACCTTC. It is translated as CASSQGAGGYTF.

The V call is TRBV5-4, the J call TRBJ1-3, with D perhaps TRBD1 (6 bases). CDR1 and CDR2 (germline): SGHNT, YYREEE (reference sequence). The CDR3 consists of 13 residues. V lost 9 bases and J 4 bases, leaving 14 bases between the germline ends. The CDR3 DNA follows: TGTGCCACTCGTTCAGGGGTAGGAAACACCATATATTTT. The encoded protein is CATRSGVGNTIYF.

This rearrangement joins TRBV5-1 to TRBJ2-3; tentatively, D is TRBD1 (7 bases). V lost 4 bases, J lost 2 bases, and 14 bases lay in between. Germline loops: CDR1 SGHRS, CDR2 YFSETQ. This CDR3 has 15 amino acids. The CDR3 DNA sequence: TGCGCCAGCAGCCCGCGGGACAGAATCACAGATACGCAGTATTTT. As protein: CASSPRDRITDTQYF. The full variable domain, with the rest looked up from reference TRBV5-1 and TRBJ2-3, is KAGVTQTPRYLIKTRGQQVTLSCSPISGHRSVSWYQQTPGQGLQFLFEYFSETQRNKGNFPGRFSGRQFSNSRSEMNVSTLELGDSALYLCASSPRDRITDTQYFGPGTRLTVL.

V and J are TRBV12-5 and TRBJ2-1; 9 positions match TRBD2. This CDR3 is 19 amino acids long. CDR1 is LGHNT, CDR2 FRNRAP, per germline. With 0 bases clipped from V and 0 bases from J, the junction kept 9 bases outside the gene matches. The CDR3 DNA sequence: TGTGCTAGTGGTTTGGTAGCCAGCGGGGGGCCTTACTCCTACAATGAGCAGTTCTTC. Translating gives CASGLVASGGPYSYNEQFF.

This sequence joins TRBV7-2 and TRBJ2-7; 8 nucleotides align to TRBD2. The CDR3 sequence is 16 residues long. Germline assignment: CDR1 SGHTA and CDR2 FQGNSA. V was clipped by 2 bases and J by 2 bases; unmatched bases: 8. CDR3 DNA: TGTGCCAGCAGCTTAAACGTAGCGGGACCACCCTACGAGCAGTACTTC. This encodes CASSLNVAGPPYEQYF.

This clone showed up just once. The V call is TRBV9, the J call TRBJ2-3; perhaps TRBD1 as D (5 bases). Trimming removed 1 base at V and 0 bases at J, with 6 bases between. There are 14 residues in the CDR3. In germline, CDR1 is SGDLS, CDR2 YYNGEE. CDR3 region: CASSVRGSTDTQYF. CDR3 in DNA: TGTGCCAGCAGCGTAAGGGGAAGCACAGATACGCAGTATTTT.

This clone was detected once. J is TRBJ2-1 and V is TRBV5-1, with 9 bases matching TRBD2. The J segment lost 2 bases and the V segment lost 4 bases, leaving 1 base of the junction unmatched. This CDR3 comprises 14 residues. Germline CDR1 is SGHRS and CDR2 is YFSETQ. The CDR3 reads CASSERGAYNEQFF. In DNA form, the CDR3 reads TGCGCCAGCAGCGAGCGGGGGGCCTACAATGAGCAGTTCTTC.

The chain is built from TRBV19 and TRBJ2-3; D is perhaps TRBD2 (5 bases). Deletions cut 6 bases from V and 4 bases from J, with 29 bases between. CDR1 and CDR2 from the germline V gene are LNHDA and SQIVND (reference sequence). The length of the CDR3 is 19 residues. The CDR3 bases are TGTGCCAGTAGCCCCCGTCGGGGAGCGGTAAGACGTGTCCCAGATACGCAGTATTTT. It translates to CASSPRRGAVRRVPDTQYF.